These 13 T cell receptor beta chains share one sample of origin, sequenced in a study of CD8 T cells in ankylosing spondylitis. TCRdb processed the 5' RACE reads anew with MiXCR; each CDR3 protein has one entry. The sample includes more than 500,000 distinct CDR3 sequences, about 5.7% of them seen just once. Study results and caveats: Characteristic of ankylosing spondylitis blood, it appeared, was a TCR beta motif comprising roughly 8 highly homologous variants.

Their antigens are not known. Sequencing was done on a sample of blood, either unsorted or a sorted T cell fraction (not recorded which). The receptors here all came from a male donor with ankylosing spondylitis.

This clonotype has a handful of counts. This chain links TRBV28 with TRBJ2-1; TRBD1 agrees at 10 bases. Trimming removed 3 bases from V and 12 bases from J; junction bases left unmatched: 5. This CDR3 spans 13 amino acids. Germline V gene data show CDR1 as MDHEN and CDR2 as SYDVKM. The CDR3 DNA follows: TGTGCCAGCAGTTTGTGGGGGGACAGGGGGCAGTTCTTC. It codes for CASSLWGDRGQFF.

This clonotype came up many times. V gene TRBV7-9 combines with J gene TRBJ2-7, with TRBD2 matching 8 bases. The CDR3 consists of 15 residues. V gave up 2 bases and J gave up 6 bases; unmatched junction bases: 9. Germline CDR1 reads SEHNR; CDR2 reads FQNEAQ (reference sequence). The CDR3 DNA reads TGTGCCAGCAGCTTAAGCGGGAGCGGGTGGGGCGAGCAGTACTTC. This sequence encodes CASSLSGSGWGEQYF.

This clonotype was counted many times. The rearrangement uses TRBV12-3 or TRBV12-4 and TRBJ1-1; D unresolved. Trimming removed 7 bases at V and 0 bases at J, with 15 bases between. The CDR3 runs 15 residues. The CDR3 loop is CASTSLRTMNTEAFF. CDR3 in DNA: TGTGCCAGCACCTCCCTCAGGACGATGAACACTGAAGCTTTCTTT.

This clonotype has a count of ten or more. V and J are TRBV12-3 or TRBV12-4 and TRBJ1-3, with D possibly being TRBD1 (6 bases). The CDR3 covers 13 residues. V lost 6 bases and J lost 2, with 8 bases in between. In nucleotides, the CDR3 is TGTGCCAGCAGCTGGACAGCTGGAAACACCATATATTTT. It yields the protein CASSWTAGNTIYF.

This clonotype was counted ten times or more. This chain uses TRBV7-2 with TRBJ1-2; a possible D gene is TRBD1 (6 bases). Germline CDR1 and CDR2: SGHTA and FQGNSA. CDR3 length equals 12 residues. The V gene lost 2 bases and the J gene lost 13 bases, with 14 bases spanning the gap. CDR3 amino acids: CASSLWGRGCTF. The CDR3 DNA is TGTGCCAGCAGCTTATGGGGGCGCGGGTGCACCTTC.

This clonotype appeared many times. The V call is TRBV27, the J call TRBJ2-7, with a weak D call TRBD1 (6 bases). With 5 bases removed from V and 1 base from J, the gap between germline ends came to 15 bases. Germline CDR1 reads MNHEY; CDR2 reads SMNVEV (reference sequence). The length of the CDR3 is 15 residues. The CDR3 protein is CASSPRRGESYEQYF. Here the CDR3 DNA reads TGTGCCAGCAGTCCCCGCAGGGGCGAATCCTACGAGCAGTACTTC.

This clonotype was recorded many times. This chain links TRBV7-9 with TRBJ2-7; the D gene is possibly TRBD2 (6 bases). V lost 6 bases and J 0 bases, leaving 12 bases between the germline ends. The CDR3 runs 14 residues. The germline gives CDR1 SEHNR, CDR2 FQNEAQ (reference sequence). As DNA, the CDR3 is TGTGCCAGCAGTCCCCCCGGGAGCTCCTACGAGCAGTACTTC. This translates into CASSPPGSSYEQYF.

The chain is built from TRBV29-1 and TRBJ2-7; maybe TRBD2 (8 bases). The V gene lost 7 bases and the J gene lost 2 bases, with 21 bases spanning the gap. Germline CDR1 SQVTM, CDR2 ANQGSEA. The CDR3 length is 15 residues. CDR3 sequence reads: CSASEGAGGTYEQYF. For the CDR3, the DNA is TGCAGCGCCTCCGAGGGGGCGGGGGGCACCTACGAGCAGTACTTC.

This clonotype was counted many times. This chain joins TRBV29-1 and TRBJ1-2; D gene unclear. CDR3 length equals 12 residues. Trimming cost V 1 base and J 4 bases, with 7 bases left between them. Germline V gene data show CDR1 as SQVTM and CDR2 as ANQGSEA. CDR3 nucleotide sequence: TGCAGCGTTGAAGGGGGTCGCTATGGCTACACCTTC. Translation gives CSVEGGRYGYTF.

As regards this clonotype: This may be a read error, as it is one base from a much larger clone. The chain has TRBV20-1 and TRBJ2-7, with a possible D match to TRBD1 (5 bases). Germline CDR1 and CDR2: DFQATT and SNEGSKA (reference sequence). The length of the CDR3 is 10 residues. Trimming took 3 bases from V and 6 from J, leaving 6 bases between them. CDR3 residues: CSASRVEQYF. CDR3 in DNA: TGCAGTGCTAGCAGGGTCGAGCAGTACTTC.

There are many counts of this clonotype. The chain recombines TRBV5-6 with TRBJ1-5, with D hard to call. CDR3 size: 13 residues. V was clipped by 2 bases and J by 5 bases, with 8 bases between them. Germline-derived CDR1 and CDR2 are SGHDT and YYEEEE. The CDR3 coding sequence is TGTGCCAGCAGCTTCGGAGGGTATCAGCCCCAGCATTTT. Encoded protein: CASSFGGYQPQHF. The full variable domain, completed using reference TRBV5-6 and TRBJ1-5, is DAGVTQSPTHLIKTRGQQVTLRCSPKSGHDTVSWYQQALGQGPQFIFQYYEEEERQRGNFPDRFSGHQFPNYSSELNVNALLLGDSALYLCASSFGGYQPQHFGDGTRLSIL.

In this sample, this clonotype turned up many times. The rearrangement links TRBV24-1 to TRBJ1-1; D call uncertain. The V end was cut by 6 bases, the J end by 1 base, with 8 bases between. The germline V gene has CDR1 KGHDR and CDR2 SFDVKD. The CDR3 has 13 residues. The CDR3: CATSKQSNTEAFF. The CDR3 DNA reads TGTGCCACCAGTAAACAGTCGAACACTGAAGCTTTCTTT.

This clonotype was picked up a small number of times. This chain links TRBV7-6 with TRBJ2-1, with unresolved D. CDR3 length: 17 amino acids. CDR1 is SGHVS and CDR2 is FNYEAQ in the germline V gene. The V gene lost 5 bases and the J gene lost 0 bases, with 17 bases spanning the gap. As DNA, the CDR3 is TGTGCCAGCAGCGTAAGTTTTGGCGGAAGCTCCTACAATGAGCAGTTCTTC. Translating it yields CASSVSFGGSSYNEQFF.